These 13 T cell receptor beta chains share one sample of origin, sequenced in a study of monozygotic twins with inflammatory bowel disease. TCRdb reprocessed the 5' RACE reads, keeping one entry per CDR3 protein, no DNA. With some 83,000 distinct CDR3 sequences in the sample, the ten largest clones hold 6% to 9.5%. Sequencing input: blood. The receptor source for this set is a human donor with ulcerative colitis or Crohn's disease, or a healthy co-twin of an affected twin (not recorded which).

This sequence joins TRBV7-2 and TRBJ1-3; TCRdb reports TRBD1, a call that lacks DNA to check it against. Germline V gene sequence: CDR1 SGHTA, CDR2 FQGNSA. This CDR3 has 16 residues. The CDR3 spells CASSARTGPTGNTIYF.

This rearrangement joins TRBV23-1 to TRBJ2-3; TCRdb names TRBD2, which stays unverified in the absence of DNA. TRBV23-1 is designated an ORF whose function remains uncertain. This CDR3 spans 15 amino acids. The CDR3 here is CASSFSGDGTDTQYF.

The chain uses TRBV5-1 and TRBJ2-3; TCRdb returns TRBD1, unconfirmable since there is no DNA. The CDR3 is made up of 14 amino acids. The germline V gene encodes CDR1 SGHRS and CDR2 YFSETQ. CDR3 region: CASSSTGASDTQYF.

CDR3 loop: CASSSRRQDTNYGYTF. The chain joins TRBV11-2 to TRBJ1-2; no DNA is available, so the TRBD1 call from TCRdb remains unchecked. CDR3 length: 16 amino acids. The germline CDR1 and CDR2 sequences are SGHAT and FQNNGV.

V is TRBV5-1 and J is TRBJ2-2; there is no DNA to check the TCRdb D call of TRBD1. The germline V gene has CDR1 SGHRS and CDR2 YFSETQ. The CDR3 is made up of 15 amino acids. CDR3 amino acids: CASSLGQRNTGELFF.

The chain carries TRBV5-5 and TRBJ2-7; with no DNA, the TCRdb D assignment of TRBD1 cannot be verified. CDR3 length: 14 amino acids. Per the germline V gene, CDR1 is SGHKS and CDR2 is YYEKEE (reference sequence). This chain's CDR3 is CASSYPGHTYEQYF.

The rearrangement joins TRBV5-6 to TRBJ2-2; TCRdb returns TRBD1, unconfirmable since there is no DNA. Germline V CDR1 and CDR2: SGHDT, YYEEEE. The CDR3 is made up of 18 amino acids. The CDR3 here is CASSPRRTGRANTGELFF.

This chain joins TRBV12-3 or TRBV12-4 and TRBJ1-1. This CDR3 is built from 14 residues. The CDR3 loop is CASSAGGRMTEAFF.

The chain couples TRBV12-3 or TRBV12-4 to TRBJ1-2; TCRdb lists TRBD1, though no DNA is available to test this call. The CDR3 runs 16 residues. This chain's CDR3 is CASSPFPGRKNYGYTF.

This chain's CDR3 is CASSCRPVKQGTDTEAFF. The chain links TRBV12-3 or TRBV12-4 to TRBJ1-1; without DNA, the TCRdb call of TRBD1 cannot be checked. This CDR3 has 18 amino acids.

V gene TRBV4-2 combines with J gene TRBJ1-5; TCRdb outputs TRBD1, but without DNA this stays unchecked. Looked up from germline, CDR1 is LGHNA and CDR2 is YNFKEQ. The CDR3 runs 14 residues. The CDR3 region is CASSPDGGWQPQHF.

The chain combines TRBV11-2 with TRBJ1-2; TCRdb designates TRBD1, a call that cannot be tested without DNA. This CDR3 comprises 12 residues. Germline V gene sequence: CDR1 SGHAT, CDR2 FQNNGV. CDR3 amino acids: CASSLDRGGYTF.

The chain joins TRBV11-2 to TRBJ2-3; no DNA is available, so the TRBD2 call from TCRdb remains unchecked. The CDR3 contains 18 residues. Germline V gene data show CDR1 as SGHAT and CDR2 as FQNNGV. CDR3 region: CASSLGFGRSVLTDTQYF.